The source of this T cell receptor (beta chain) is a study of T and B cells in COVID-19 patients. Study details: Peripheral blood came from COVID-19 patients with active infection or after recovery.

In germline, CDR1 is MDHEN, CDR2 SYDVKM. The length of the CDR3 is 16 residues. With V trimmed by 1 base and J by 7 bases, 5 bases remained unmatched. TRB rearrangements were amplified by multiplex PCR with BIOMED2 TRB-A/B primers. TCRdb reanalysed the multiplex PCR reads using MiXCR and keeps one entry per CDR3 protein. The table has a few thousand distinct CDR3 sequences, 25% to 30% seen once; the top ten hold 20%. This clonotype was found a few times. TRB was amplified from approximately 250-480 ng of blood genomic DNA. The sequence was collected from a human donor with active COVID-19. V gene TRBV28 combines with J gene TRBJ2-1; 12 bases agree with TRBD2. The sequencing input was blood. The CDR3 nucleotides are TGTGCCAGCAGTTTATCTACTAGCGGGAGGCGAAATGAGCAGTTCTTC. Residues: CASSLSTSGRRNEQFF.